The clone carrying this TCR beta chain has just a few counts. Its antigen is undetermined. The data stem from a study of regulatory T cells in long-lasting Graves disease. Study-wide points: Persistent disease showed a preference for TRBV28, TRBJ1-2 and TRBJ2-5. Having few samples may have compromised the accuracy. Persistent Graves' patients showed reduced TCR diversity versus newly diagnosed patients.

Arm-PCR of CDR3 regions and iRepertoire HTBI primers were the basis on which TCR beta libraries were built. TCRdb used MiXCR to reprocess the multiplex PCR reads, holding one entry per CDR3 protein. This sample yields 530,000 or so distinct CDR3 sequences, of which less than 15% are seen a single time; over 7.5% belongs to the top ten. CDR1 and CDR2 (germline): KGHDR, SFDVKD. This CDR3 comprises 13 residues. Trimming removed 3 bases from V and 7 bases from J, with 11 bases in between. Time point here: newly diagnosed GD, antithyroid drugs for less than 3 months. There was RNA extracted from PBMCs, and the TCR library was made from it. Graves' disease diagnosis used American Thyroid Association guidelines. The same data also went into a second study, on T cells in Graves' hyperthyroidism and ophthalmopathy.

The chain uses TRBV24-1 and TRBJ2-5; the D is unclear. The sample consisted of peripheral blood mononuclear cells (PBMCs), taken at new diagnosis, from a patient treated with antithyroid drugs. This sequence originates from a young man with Graves disease. The CDR3 nucleotides are TGTGCCACCAGTGATCCCGGGTTGGGGACCCAGTACTTC. Protein sequence: CATSDPGLGTQYF.